The rows below give T cell receptor beta chains drawn from one sample of a study of T-cell reconstitution after alpha-beta-depleted transplantation in children. TCRdb called the PCR reads again in MiXCR, with one record for every CDR3 protein. Of around 420,000 distinct CDR3 sequences detected, 15% to 20% appear once; the ten largest clones hold about 32%. The material was PBMCs, mostly from graft donor cells, obtained 360 days after TCRalphabeta/CD19-depleted stem cell transplant. The receptors were sampled from a boy under three years old who had a stem cell transplant for Wiskott-Aldrich syndrome, so the T cells may come from the graft donor. Both conserved end residues are part of each CDR3. The order of the fields is CDR3 protein, CDR3 DNA, clone size, V gene, J gene, D gene. The D gene is left open where the match is weak. The size field is filled for only some rows; it gives once, few, many or a size class.

CDR3 protein: CASSLVGTQDEQYF
CDR3 DNA: TGTGCCAGCAGCCTTGTTGGGACTCAGGACGAGCAGTACTTC
clone size: few
V gene: TRBV5-4
J gene: TRBJ2-7
D gene: NA

CDR3 protein: CASSHGKDIEQFF
CDR3 DNA: TGTGCCAGCAGCCATGGCAAGGATATTGAGCAGTTCTTC
clone size: NA
V gene: TRBV16
J gene: TRBJ2-1
D gene: NA

CDR3 protein: CASSQEVGLAGTYEQYF
CDR3 DNA: TGCGCCAGCAGCCAAGAAGTCGGGCTAGCGGGAACCTACGAGCAGTACTTC
clone size: NA
V gene: TRBV4-3
J gene: TRBJ2-7
D gene: TRBD2

CDR3 protein: CASSQTGTLFEQYF
CDR3 DNA: TGTGCCAGCTCACAAACCGGGACACTATTCGAGCAGTACTTC
clone size: few
V gene: TRBV18
J gene: TRBJ2-7
D gene: NA

CDR3 protein: CASTGDPRRSEAFF
CDR3 DNA: TGTGCCAGCACTGGAGACCCCAGGAGGTCTGAAGCTTTCTTT
clone size: NA
V gene: TRBV27
J gene: TRBJ1-1
D gene: NA

CDR3 protein: CSADILAESSTDTQYF
CDR3 DNA: TGCAGTGCTGACATCTTAGCGGAGTCTAGCACAGATACGCAGTATTTT
clone size: few
V gene: TRBV20-1
J gene: TRBJ2-3
D gene: NA

CDR3 protein: CASSSRTGGASQTQYF
CDR3 DNA: TGTGCCAGCAGTTCCAGGACAGGGGGCGCGTCGCAGACCCAGTACTTC
clone size: once
V gene: TRBV2
J gene: TRBJ2-5
D gene: TRBD1

CDR3 protein: CASSRPLQGLAGMEAKNIQYF
CDR3 DNA: TGTGCCAGCAGTCGCCCACTACAGGGACTAGCGGGAATGGAAGCCAAAAACATTCAGTACTTC
clone size: few
V gene: TRBV6-2/TRBV6-3
J gene: TRBJ2-4
D gene: TRBD2

CDR3 protein: CSARGTSGRFTYEQYF
CDR3 DNA: TGCAGTGCTAGGGGGACTAGCGGGAGATTTACCTACGAGCAGTACTTC
clone size: few
V gene: TRBV20-1
J gene: TRBJ2-7
D gene: TRBD2

CDR3 protein: CSVVDRATNEKLFF
CDR3 DNA: TGCAGCGTTGTGGACCGTGCAACTAATGAAAAACTGTTTTTT
clone size: NA
V gene: TRBV29-1
J gene: TRBJ1-4
D gene: NA

CDR3 protein: CASGLRLRGDTGELFF
CDR3 DNA: TGTGCTAGTGGTTTGCGGCTCAGGGGGGACACCGGGGAGCTGTTTTTT
clone size: few
V gene: TRBV12-5
J gene: TRBJ2-2
D gene: NA

CDR3 protein: CSVDGSSYNEQFF
CDR3 DNA: TGCAGCGTTGACGGGAGCTCCTACAATGAGCAGTTCTTC
clone size: NA
V gene: TRBV29-1
J gene: TRBJ2-1
D gene: NA

CDR3 protein: CSADPGTNNEQFF
CDR3 DNA: TGCAGTGCGGATCCCGGGACTAACAATGAGCAGTTCTTC
clone size: few
V gene: TRBV20-1
J gene: TRBJ2-1
D gene: TRBD2

CDR3 protein: CSAVRTQGDIQYF
CDR3 DNA: TGCAGTGCCGTAAGGACCCAAGGGGACATTCAGTACTTC
clone size: few
V gene: TRBV20-1
J gene: TRBJ2-4
D gene: NA

CDR3 protein: CASSPSLGGNEQFF
CDR3 DNA: TGTGCCAGCAGTCCCTCTCTTGGGGGGAATGAGCAGTTCTTC
clone size: few
V gene: TRBV12-3/TRBV12-4
J gene: TRBJ2-1
D gene: NA

CDR3 protein: CASSSQGLGNTEAFF
CDR3 DNA: TGCGCCAGCAGCTCGCAGGGGCTGGGGAACACTGAAGCTTTCTTT
clone size: NA
V gene: TRBV5-1
J gene: TRBJ1-1
D gene: NA

CDR3 protein: CASSLVGTAYGYTF
CDR3 DNA: TGTGCCAGCAGCTTAGTAGGGACAGCGTATGGCTACACCTTC
clone size: few
V gene: TRBV7-9
J gene: TRBJ1-2
D gene: TRBD1

CDR3 protein: CSASRDRGQETQYF
CDR3 DNA: TGCAGTGCTAGTCGGGACAGGGGGCAAGAGACCCAGTACTTC
clone size: few
V gene: TRBV20-1
J gene: TRBJ2-5
D gene: TRBD1

CDR3 protein: CASSLQGWITGGGYTF
CDR3 DNA: TGTGCCAGCAGTTTACAAGGGTGGATCACCGGAGGGGGCTACACCTTC
clone size: many
V gene: TRBV12-3/TRBV12-4
J gene: TRBJ1-2
D gene: NA

CDR3 protein: CASRRYNQPQHF
CDR3 DNA: TGTGCCAGCAGGCGGTACAATCAGCCCCAGCATTTT
clone size: NA
V gene: TRBV2
J gene: TRBJ1-5
D gene: NA

CDR3 protein: CSASRNRRNSPKNIQYF
CDR3 DNA: TGCAGTGCCTCCCGCAACCGACGGAACAGCCCCAAAAACATTCAGTACTTC
clone size: many
V gene: TRBV20-1
J gene: TRBJ2-4
D gene: NA

CDR3 protein: CASRGDSINEQFF
CDR3 DNA: TGTGCCAGCAGAGGGGACAGTATCAATGAGCAGTTCTTC
clone size: few
V gene: TRBV27
J gene: TRBJ2-1
D gene: TRBD1

CDR3 protein: CASTPGGRGGQYF
CDR3 DNA: TGTGCCAGCACCCCAGGGGGTAGAGGTGGTCAGTACTTC
clone size: many
V gene: TRBV2
J gene: TRBJ2-4
D gene: TRBD1

CDR3 protein: CASILGRGRRETQYF
CDR3 DNA: TGTGCCAGCATTTTAGGTCGGGGACGACGAGAGACCCAGTACTTC
clone size: NA
V gene: TRBV11-2
J gene: TRBJ2-5
D gene: NA

CDR3 protein: CASSKVREETQYF
CDR3 DNA: TGTGCCAGCAGCAAAGTTAGGGAGGAGACCCAGTACTTC
clone size: NA
V gene: TRBV21-1
J gene: TRBJ2-5
D gene: NA

CDR3 protein: CASSWRGPSGEQYF
CDR3 DNA: TGTGCCAGTTCGTGGAGAGGGCCGTCGGGGGAGCAGTACTTC
clone size: NA
V gene: TRBV7-6
J gene: TRBJ2-7
D gene: NA

CDR3 protein: CSVPGTGTYEQYF
CDR3 DNA: TGCAGCGTTCCCGGGACAGGGACTTACGAGCAGTACTTC
clone size: few
V gene: TRBV29-1
J gene: TRBJ2-7
D gene: TRBD1

CDR3 protein: CASSSSVGVGATQYF
CDR3 DNA: TGTGCCAGCAGTTCCTCCGTAGGAGTGGGAGCTACGCAGTATTTT
clone size: few
V gene: TRBV3-1
J gene: TRBJ2-3
D gene: NA

CDR3 protein: CASSSGMAYNEQFF
CDR3 DNA: TGTGCCAGCAGCAGCGGGATGGCCTACAATGAGCAGTTCTTC
clone size: NA
V gene: TRBV9
J gene: TRBJ2-1
D gene: TRBD2

CDR3 protein: CASSDKDQGADTQYF
CDR3 DNA: TGCGCCAGCAGCGATAAGGACCAGGGAGCAGATACGCAGTATTTT
clone size: many
V gene: TRBV4-3
J gene: TRBJ2-3
D gene: NA

CDR3 protein: CAWGETGSSADTQYF
CDR3 DNA: TGTGCCTGGGGAGAGACAGGGTCGTCGGCAGATACGCAGTATTTT
clone size: NA
V gene: TRBV30
J gene: TRBJ2-3
D gene: TRBD1

CDR3 protein: CASSSTATDQPQHF
CDR3 DNA: TGTGCCAGCAGCTCGACAGCAACTGATCAGCCCCAGCATTTT
clone size: NA
V gene: TRBV6-1
J gene: TRBJ1-5
D gene: NA

CDR3 protein: CASSLATSGGPNRELFF
CDR3 DNA: TGCGCCAGCAGCTTGGCGACTAGCGGGGGACCCAACCGGGAGCTGTTTTTT
clone size: few
V gene: TRBV5-1
J gene: TRBJ2-2
D gene: TRBD2

CDR3 protein: CASSQEGGIDEQFF
CDR3 DNA: TGTGCCAGCAGCCAAGAGGGGGGCATTGATGAGCAGTTCTTC
clone size: few
V gene: TRBV4-2
J gene: TRBJ2-1
D gene: NA

CDR3 protein: CASSLRRQKLHF
CDR3 DNA: TGTGCCAGCAGTTTGAGAAGACAAAAGCTCCACTTT
clone size: NA
V gene: TRBV28
J gene: TRBJ1-6
D gene: NA

CDR3 protein: CASSLGFSYERYF
CDR3 DNA: TGTGCCAGCAGTTTAGGATTTTCCTACGAGCGGTACTTC
clone size: NA
V gene: TRBV12-3/TRBV12-4
J gene: TRBJ2-7
D gene: NA

CDR3 protein: CASTGLLSTDTQYF
CDR3 DNA: TGTGCCAGCACCGGGCTTCTGAGCACAGATACGCAGTATTTT
clone size: NA
V gene: TRBV12-3/TRBV12-4
J gene: TRBJ2-3
D gene: NA

CDR3 protein: CASSYLRAAEQYF
CDR3 DNA: TGTGCCAGCAGTTACCTAAGGGCCGCGGAGCAGTACTTC
clone size: NA
V gene: TRBV6-2/TRBV6-3
J gene: TRBJ2-7
D gene: NA

CDR3 protein: CASSKGKVPAFF
CDR3 DNA: TGTGCCAGCAGCAAAGGCAAGGTTCCGGCTTTCTTT
clone size: few
V gene: TRBV3-1
J gene: TRBJ1-1
D gene: NA

CDR3 protein: CASSPSPGTVSNYGYTF
CDR3 DNA: TGTGCCAGCTCACCGTCACCTGGGACCGTATCTAACTATGGCTACACCTTC
clone size: NA
V gene: TRBV18
J gene: TRBJ1-2
D gene: NA

CDR3 protein: CASSLVEDTQYF
CDR3 DNA: TGCGCCAGCAGCTTGGTGGAGGATACGCAGTATTTT
clone size: many
V gene: TRBV5-1
J gene: TRBJ2-3
D gene: NA

CDR3 protein: CASSYSVVSEQFF
CDR3 DNA: TGTGCCAGCAGTTACTCGGTGGTGAGTGAGCAGTTCTTC
clone size: NA
V gene: TRBV6-2/TRBV6-3
J gene: TRBJ2-1
D gene: NA

CDR3 protein: CASRWPSGTVNYEQYF
CDR3 DNA: TGTGCCAGCAGGTGGCCCTCCGGGACAGTAAACTACGAGCAGTACTTC
clone size: few
V gene: TRBV6-5
J gene: TRBJ2-7
D gene: TRBD1

CDR3 protein: CASSQVAGPSNTQYF
CDR3 DNA: TGTGCCAGCAGCCAAGTAGCGGGGCCCAGCAATACGCAGTATTTT
clone size: NA
V gene: TRBV3-1
J gene: TRBJ2-3
D gene: TRBD2

CDR3 protein: CASSLLTGGFYNEQFF
CDR3 DNA: TGCGCCAGCAGCTTGTTGACGGGAGGGTTCTACAATGAGCAGTTCTTC
clone size: once
V gene: TRBV5-1
J gene: TRBJ2-1
D gene: TRBD2

CDR3 protein: CASSPLVQTGELFF
CDR3 DNA: TGTGCCAGTAGTCCCCTCGTCCAGACCGGGGAGCTGTTTTTT
clone size: NA
V gene: TRBV19
J gene: TRBJ2-2
D gene: NA

CDR3 protein: CSVLTGEETQYF
CDR3 DNA: TGCAGCGTCCTAACAGGGGAAGAGACCCAGTACTTC
clone size: NA
V gene: TRBV29-1
J gene: TRBJ2-5
D gene: TRBD1

CDR3 protein: CASSLALMYQETQYF
CDR3 DNA: TGCGCCAGCAGCTTGGCTCTCATGTACCAAGAGACCCAGTACTTC
clone size: NA
V gene: TRBV5-1
J gene: TRBJ2-5
D gene: NA

CDR3 protein: CASSQVVSPTYEQYF
CDR3 DNA: TGCGCCAGCAGCCAAGTTGTCTCCCCAACTTACGAGCAGTACTTC
clone size: NA
V gene: TRBV4-1
J gene: TRBJ2-7
D gene: NA

CDR3 protein: CSASIRGSYGYTF
CDR3 DNA: TGCAGTGCTTCTATCAGGGGAAGCTATGGCTACACCTTC
clone size: NA
V gene: TRBV20-1
J gene: TRBJ1-2
D gene: NA

CDR3 protein: CASSFGGSGSYEQYF
CDR3 DNA: TGTGCCAGCAGTTTCGGCGGGAGCGGATCCTACGAGCAGTACTTC
clone size: few
V gene: TRBV12-3/TRBV12-4
J gene: TRBJ2-7
D gene: TRBD2

CDR3 protein: CASSLGARVEHEQYF
CDR3 DNA: TGTGCCAGCAGTTTAGGGGCCAGGGTGGAACACGAGCAGTACTTC
clone size: few
V gene: TRBV12-3/TRBV12-4
J gene: TRBJ2-7
D gene: NA

CDR3 protein: CASSFMGFGNTIYF
CDR3 DNA: TGTGCCAGCAGCTTCATGGGGTTCGGAAACACCATATATTTT
clone size: few
V gene: TRBV7-9
J gene: TRBJ1-3
D gene: NA

CDR3 protein: CSARDPLLGYEQYF
CDR3 DNA: TGCAGTGCTAGAGATCCCCTTCTCGGTTACGAGCAGTACTTC
clone size: few
V gene: TRBV20-1
J gene: TRBJ2-7
D gene: NA

CDR3 protein: CSVQYGGGTYEQYF
CDR3 DNA: TGCAGCGTTCAATACGGTGGGGGGACCTACGAGCAGTACTTC
clone size: few
V gene: TRBV29-1
J gene: TRBJ2-7
D gene: NA

CDR3 protein: CASSLFRVEETQYF
CDR3 DNA: TGCGCCAGCAGCTTGTTCAGGGTGGAAGAGACCCAGTACTTC
clone size: few
V gene: TRBV5-1
J gene: TRBJ2-5
D gene: NA

CDR3 protein: CASSFGNSGGRYNEQFF
CDR3 DNA: TGCGCCAGCAGCTTCGGGAATAGCGGGGGCCGATACAATGAGCAGTTCTTC
clone size: NA
V gene: TRBV5-1
J gene: TRBJ2-1
D gene: TRBD2

CDR3 protein: CASSEPWAYEQYF
CDR3 DNA: TGTGCCAGCAGTGAACCGTGGGCTTACGAGCAGTACTTC
clone size: few
V gene: TRBV6-1
J gene: TRBJ2-7
D gene: NA

CDR3 protein: CAGRGTLTDTQYF
CDR3 DNA: TGTGCCGGAAGGGGGACTCTCACAGATACGCAGTATTTT
clone size: NA
V gene: TRBV10-3
J gene: TRBJ2-3
D gene: NA

CDR3 protein: CASSPPGLAGVDTQYF
CDR3 DNA: TGTGCCAGCAGCCCTCCGGGACTAGCGGGAGTAGATACGCAGTATTTT
clone size: NA
V gene: TRBV7-9
J gene: TRBJ2-3
D gene: TRBD2